This T cell receptor (beta chain) comes out of a study of T cells in Graves' hyperthyroidism and ophthalmopathy. Authors of the study amplified TCR beta CDR3 regions from RNA transcripts. HTBI primers were the set used in a first-round RT-PCR of the TCR CDR3. Each CDR3 protein is one row after TCRdb ran MiXCR on the multiplex PCR reads. The sample yields roughly 420,000 distinct CDR3 sequences, 15% to 18% seen once. This clonotype showed up many times. V shed 3 bases, J shed 6 bases, and the junction held 4 bases outside the gene matches. The germline CDR1 and CDR2 sequences are DFQATT and SNEGSKA (reference sequence). The CDR3 covers 13 residues.

The TCR sequence derives from a woman under 30 with Graves' hyperthyroidism. Sequences were obtained from blood. V gene TRBV20-1 combines with J gene TRBJ1-5, with TRBD1 matching over 8 bases. As DNA, the CDR3 is TGCAGTGCTAGCGGACAGGGTAGTCAGCCCCAGCATTTT. It specifies CSASGQGSQPQHF.